A single sample is the source of the 3 T cell receptor beta chains below, sequenced in a study of blood T cell dynamics during melanoma immunotherapy. Time point of the sample: week 3, after first cycle of checkpoint inhibitor. Method: immunoSEQ multiplex PCR; TCRdb's copy keeps in-frame clones and lacks some. The sample holds over 15,000 clones, about 90% seen once. The sequencing used blood, collected from a patient treated with checkpoint blockade. These receptors originate from a human donor with melanoma.

V and J are TRBV11-1 and TRBJ1-4; D is unclear. This CDR3 comprises 14 residues. The germline V gene encodes CDR1 SGHAT and CDR2 FQDESV (reference sequence). The V gene lost 5 bases and the J gene lost 6 bases, with 13 bases spanning the gap. The CDR3 is CASSPRRGDEKLFF. The CDR3 DNA reads TGTGCCAGCAGCCCCCGACGGGGTGATGAAAAACTGTTTTTT.

The chain has TRBV7-9 and TRBJ2-7, with TRBD2 matching over 8 bases. This CDR3 is built from 15 residues. The V and J ends lost 5 bases and 1 base, in that order; junction bases with no gene match: 7. Germline lookup yields CDR1 SEHNR and CDR2 FQNEAQ (reference sequence). The CDR3 sequence is CASSPSGSTSYEQYF. The CDR3 DNA reads TGTGCCAGCAGCCCTAGCGGGTCGACTTCCTACGAGCAGTACTTC. Based on the CDR3 plus reference TRBV7-9 and TRBJ2-7, the full variable domain is DTGVSQNPRHKITKRGQNVTFRCDPISEHNRLYWYRQTLGQGPEFLTYFQNEAQLEKSRLLSDRFSAERPKGSFSTLEIQRTEQGDSAMYLCASSPSGSTSYEQYFGPGTRLTVT.

The V call is TRBV7-9, the J call TRBJ2-2, with 10 bases matching TRBD2. This CDR3 region has 15 residues. V trimming: 11 bases; J trimming: 2 bases; junction bases outside the gene matches: 8. Germline V CDR1 and CDR2: SEHNR, FQNEAQ (reference sequence). The CDR3 nucleotides read TGTGCCTATCGTCTAGCGGGAGATAACACCGGGGAGCTGTTTTTT. This translates into CAYRLAGDNTGELFF.